The 11 T cell receptor beta chains below come from one sample, sequenced in a study of cytomegalovirus exposure and HLA in healthy donors (dated by TCRdb to about 2017). Receptors were amplified or captured by the immunoSEQ multiplex PCR assay. TCRdb holds this immuneACCESS table with in-frame rearrangements only. Some clones are missing; in checked studies, unresolved V genes explain under half, and the rest has no known cause. The sample has 150,000 to 160,000 clones on record, 75% to 90% of them singletons. Under 25% of the sample belongs to the ten largest clones. Source material: PBMCs. The receptors shown here come from a man aged 18-30 years in good health and CMV-seropositive.

In this sample, this clone turned up once. The genes are TRBV5-1 and TRBJ2-1; 11 positions match TRBD2. The CDR3 has 15 residues. Germline V gene lookup returns CDR1 SGHRS and CDR2 YFSETQ. V gave up 4 bases and J gave up 5 bases; unmatched junction bases: 5. For the CDR3, the DNA is TGCGCCAGCAGCGTGGGACTAGCGGTTAACAATGAGCAGTTCTTC. Protein product: CASSVGLAVNNEQFF.

The rearrangement joins TRBV2 to TRBJ1-4; weak D call: TRBD1 (5 bases). V was clipped by 6 bases and J by 3 bases, with 14 bases between them. The CDR3 covers 15 residues. Looked up from germline, CDR1 is SNHLY and CDR2 is FYNNEI. The CDR3 sequence: CASRGGRGANEKLFF. CDR3 nucleotides: TGTGCCAGCAGGGGGGGACGTGGCGCTAATGAAAAACTGTTTTTT.

V gene TRBV27 combines with J gene TRBJ1-2; D is ambiguous. This CDR3 comprises 14 residues. Per germline, CDR1 MNHEY and CDR2 SMNVEV (reference sequence). Trimming removed 0 bases from V and 2 bases from J, with 7 bases in between. The CDR3 region is CASSLSRQNYGYTF. Here the CDR3 DNA reads TGTGCCAGCAGTTTATCGAGGCAGAACTATGGCTACACCTTC.

This clone was recorded once. The chain uses TRBV12-1 and TRBJ2-5; TRBD2, the D gene given by the table, was not confirmed from the DNA. TRBV12-1 is deemed a pseudogene. The CDR3 has 15 residues. CDR3 in amino acids: CAPREPAGGQETQYF. CDR3 in DNA: TGTGCCCCACGGGAGCCAGCGGGAGGGCAAGAGACCCAGTACTTC.

The rearrangement joins TRBV7-6 to TRBJ1-2, with 7 bases lining up with TRBD1. Trimming took 1 base from V and 5 from J; bases not matched to a gene: 7. Germline loops: CDR1 SGHVS, CDR2 FNYEAQ. The CDR3 covers 15 residues. CDR3 sequence reads: CASSLEVRGAYGYTF. CDR3 DNA: TGTGCCAGCAGCTTAGAGGTCAGGGGGGCATATGGCTACACCTTC.

The gene calls are TRBV13 and TRBJ2-7; 9 positions agree with TRBD1. Germline V lookup: CDR1 PRHDT, CDR2 FYEKMQ (reference sequence). V dropped 5 bases and J dropped 5; count of bases not matched to a gene: 7. The CDR3 length is 14 residues. DNA for the CDR3: TGTGCCAGCAGCGTCGGGACAGGGACCCACGAGCAGTACTTC. Its protein product is CASSVGTGTHEQYF.

The sample holds one count of this clone. The chain couples TRBV6-5 to TRBJ1-1; D gene uncertain. V was trimmed by 5 bases and J by 4 bases, leaving 17 bases between them. The CDR3 runs to 15 residues. The V gene's germline CDR1 is MNHEY and CDR2 SVGAGI. The DNA for the CDR3 is TGTGCCAGCAGTCGCCTTGCGGGATCCCCCACTGAAGCTTTCTTT. Its protein is CASSRLAGSPTEAFF.

The chain uses TRBV9 and TRBJ2-5, with D possibly matching TRBD2 (7 bases). Germline CDR1 SGDLS, CDR2 YYNGEE. Deletions cut 5 bases from V and 5 bases from J, with 19 bases between. The CDR3 consists of 15 residues. The CDR3 protein is CASRESGRGGETQYF. As DNA, the CDR3 is TGTGCCAGCAGGGAGTCCGGCAGGGGAGGGGAGACCCAGTACTTC.

The V call is TRBV6-5, the J call TRBJ1-3; D uncertain. Germline CDR1 and CDR2: MNHEY and SVGAGI. Trimming took 5 bases from V and 0 from J, leaving 8 bases between them. The CDR3 extends over 14 amino acids. The CDR3 sequence: CASSQRSSGNTIYF. The CDR3 DNA reads as TGTGCCAGCAGTCAACGGAGCTCTGGAAACACCATATATTTT.

This sequence joins TRBV5-4 and TRBJ1-2; D unclear. Germline CDR1 SGHNT, CDR2 YYREEE (reference sequence). V dropped 4 bases and J dropped 1 base, with 11 bases sitting between them. The CDR3 is 14 amino acids. The DNA of the CDR3 is TGTGCCAGCAGCCCCCCGCCCGGTAACTATGGCTACACCTTC. Protein: CASSPPPGNYGYTF.

The rearrangement joins TRBV21-1 to TRBJ2-7; the table names TRBD1, a call not compared with the DNA. TRBV21-1 is classified as a pseudogene. The CDR3 extends over 16 amino acids. CDR3 sequence: CASSKALHRSPYEQYF. Written as DNA, the CDR3 is TGTGCCAGCAGCAAAGCGCTGCACAGGAGCCCTTACGAGCAGTACTTC.